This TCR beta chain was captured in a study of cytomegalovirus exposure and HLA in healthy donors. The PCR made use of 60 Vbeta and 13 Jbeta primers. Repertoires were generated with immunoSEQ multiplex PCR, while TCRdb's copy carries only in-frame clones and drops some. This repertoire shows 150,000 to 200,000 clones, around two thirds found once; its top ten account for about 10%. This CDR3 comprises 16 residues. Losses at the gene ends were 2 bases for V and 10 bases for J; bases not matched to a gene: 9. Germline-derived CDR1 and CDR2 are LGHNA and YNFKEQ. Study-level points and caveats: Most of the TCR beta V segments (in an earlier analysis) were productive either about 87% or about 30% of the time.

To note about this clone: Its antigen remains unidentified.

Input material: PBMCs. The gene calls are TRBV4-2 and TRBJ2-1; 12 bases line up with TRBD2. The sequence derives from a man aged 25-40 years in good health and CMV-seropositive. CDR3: CASSQTTSGSSGEQFF. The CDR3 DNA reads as TGTGCCAGCAGCCAAACGACTAGCGGGAGTTCAGGGGAGCAGTTCTTC.